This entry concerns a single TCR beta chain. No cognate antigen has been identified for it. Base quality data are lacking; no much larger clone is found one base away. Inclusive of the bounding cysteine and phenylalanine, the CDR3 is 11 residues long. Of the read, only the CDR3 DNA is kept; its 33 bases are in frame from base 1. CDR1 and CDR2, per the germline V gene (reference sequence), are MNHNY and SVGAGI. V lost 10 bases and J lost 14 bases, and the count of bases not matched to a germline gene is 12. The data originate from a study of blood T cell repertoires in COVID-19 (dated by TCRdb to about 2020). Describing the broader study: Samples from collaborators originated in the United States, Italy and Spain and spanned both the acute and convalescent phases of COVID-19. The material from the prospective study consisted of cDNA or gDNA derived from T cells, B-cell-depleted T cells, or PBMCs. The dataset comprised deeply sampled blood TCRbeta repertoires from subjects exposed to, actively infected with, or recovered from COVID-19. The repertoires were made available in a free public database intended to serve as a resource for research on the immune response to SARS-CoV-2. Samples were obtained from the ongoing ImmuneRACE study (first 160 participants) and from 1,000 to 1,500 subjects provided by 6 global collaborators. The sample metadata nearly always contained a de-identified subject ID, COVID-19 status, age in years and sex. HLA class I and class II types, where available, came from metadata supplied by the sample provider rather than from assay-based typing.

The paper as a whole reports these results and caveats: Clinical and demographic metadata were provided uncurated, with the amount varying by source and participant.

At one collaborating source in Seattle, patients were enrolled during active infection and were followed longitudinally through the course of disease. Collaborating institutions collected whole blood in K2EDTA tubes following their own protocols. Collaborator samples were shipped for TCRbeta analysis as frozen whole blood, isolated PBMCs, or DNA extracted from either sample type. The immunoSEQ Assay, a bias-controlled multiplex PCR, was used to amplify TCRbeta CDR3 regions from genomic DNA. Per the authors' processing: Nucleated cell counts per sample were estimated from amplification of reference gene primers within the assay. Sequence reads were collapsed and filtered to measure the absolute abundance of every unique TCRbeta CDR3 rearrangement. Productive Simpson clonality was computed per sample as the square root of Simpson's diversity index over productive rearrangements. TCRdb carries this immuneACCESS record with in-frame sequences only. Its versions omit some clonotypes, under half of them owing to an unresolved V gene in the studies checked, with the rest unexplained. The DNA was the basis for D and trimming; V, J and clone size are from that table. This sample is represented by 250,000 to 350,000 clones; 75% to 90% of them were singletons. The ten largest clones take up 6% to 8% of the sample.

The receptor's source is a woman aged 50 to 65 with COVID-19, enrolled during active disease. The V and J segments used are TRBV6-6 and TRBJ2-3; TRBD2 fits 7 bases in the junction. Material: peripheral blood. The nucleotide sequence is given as TGTGCCACCATCCCTCTATCGGGAGGGTATTTT. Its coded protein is CATIPLSGGYF.